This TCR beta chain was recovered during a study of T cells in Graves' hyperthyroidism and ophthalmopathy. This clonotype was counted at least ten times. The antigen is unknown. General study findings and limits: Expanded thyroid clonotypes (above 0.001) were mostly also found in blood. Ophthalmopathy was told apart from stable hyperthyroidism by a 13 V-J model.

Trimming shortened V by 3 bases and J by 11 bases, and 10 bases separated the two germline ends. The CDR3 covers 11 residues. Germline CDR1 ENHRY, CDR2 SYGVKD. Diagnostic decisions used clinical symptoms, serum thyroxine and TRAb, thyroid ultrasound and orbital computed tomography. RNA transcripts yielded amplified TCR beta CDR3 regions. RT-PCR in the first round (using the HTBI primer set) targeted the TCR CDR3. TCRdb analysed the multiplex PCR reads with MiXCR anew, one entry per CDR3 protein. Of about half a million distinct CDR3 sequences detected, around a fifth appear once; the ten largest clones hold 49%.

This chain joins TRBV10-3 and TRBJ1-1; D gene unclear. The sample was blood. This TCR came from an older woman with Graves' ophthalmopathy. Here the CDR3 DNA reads TGTGCCATCAGTGACGGGGTTCGGGCTTTCTTT. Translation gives CAISDGVRAFF.